The 32 T cell receptor beta chains in this list originate from one sample, sequenced in a study of glioma-infiltrating T cells after dendritic cell vaccination. TCRdb's copy holds only in-frame clones and misses some; the assay was immunoSEQ multiplex PCR. Seen here are 72,000 or so clones, roughly 84% observed once, and the top ten hold approximately 2.4%. Time point indicated: after dendritic cell vaccination, including at tumor progression/relapse. This specimen consisted of blood, obtained after dendritic cell vaccination. The receptor source for this set is a human donor with glioblastoma.

The gene calls are TRBV9 and TRBJ1-1; D unresolved. Germline assignment: CDR1 SGDLS and CDR2 YYNGEE. With 4 bases removed from V and 4 bases from J, the gap between germline ends came to 14 bases. The CDR3 has 14 amino acids. Here the CDR3 DNA reads TGTGCCAGCAGCCGACTGGTGGCCGGCACTGAAGCTTTCTTT. It yields the protein CASSRLVAGTEAFF.

V gene TRBV7-7 combines with J gene TRBJ2-2; 8 nucleotides line up with TRBD2. The CDR3 has 16 residues. The V and J ends lost 0 bases and 5 bases, in that order; junction bases with no gene match: 5. In germline, CDR1 is SSHAT, CDR2 FNYEAQ (reference sequence). In nucleotides, the CDR3 is TGTGCCAGCAGCTTAGCAATGGGACTAGAGACCGGGGAGCTGTTTTTT. It encodes CASSLAMGLETGELFF.

The chain joins TRBV7-9 to TRBJ2-5; D uncertain. CDR1 SEHNR and CDR2 FQNEAQ come from the germline V gene (reference sequence). This CDR3 region has 16 residues. V lost 1 base and J 5 bases, leaving 17 bases between the germline ends. The CDR3 loop is CASSLGPVGPEETQYF. DNA for the CDR3: TGTGCCAGCAGCTTAGGACCGGTTGGGCCAGAGGAGACCCAGTACTTC. The full variable domain, in which reference TRBV7-9 and TRBJ2-5 provide the parts outside the CDR3, is DTGVSQNPRHKITKRGQNVTFRCDPISEHNRLYWYRQTLGQGPEFLTYFQNEAQLEKSRLLSDRFSAERPKGSFSTLEIQRTEQGDSAMYLCASSLGPVGPEETQYFGPGTRLLVL.

The chain has TRBV6-4 and TRBJ2-2; perhaps TRBD2 as D (5 bases). This CDR3 has 14 amino acids. The germline V gene encodes CDR1 MRHNA and CDR2 SNTAGT. V shed 4 bases and J shed 4 bases, with 10 bases lying between them. CDR3 nucleotide sequence: TGTGCCAGCAGTGGATCGGCGGGCACCGGGGAGCTGTTTTTT. This sequence encodes CASSGSAGTGELFF.

The chain uses TRBV19 and TRBJ2-2; possibly TRBD2 for D (6 bases). CDR1 is LNHDA and CDR2 is SQIVND in the germline V gene (reference sequence). The V end lost 3 bases, the J end lost 4 bases, and 15 bases lay between the germline ends. This CDR3 contains 16 residues. The CDR3, as DNA: TGTGCCAGTAGTATTGTCGGGGGTTCGGGCACCGGGGAGCTGTTTTTT. This translates into CASSIVGGSGTGELFF.

The chain is built from TRBV6-6 and TRBJ2-5; TRBD2 matches 7 bases. The CDR3 has 13 amino acids. Germline CDR1 is MNHNY and CDR2 is SVGAGI (reference sequence). Trimming removed 2 bases from V and 5 bases from J; junction bases left unmatched: 2. CDR3 in amino acids: CASSYPGGETQYF. The CDR3 bases are TGTGCCAGCAGTTACCCCGGGGGGGAGACCCAGTACTTC.

The CDR3 region has the DNA TGTGCCAGCAGTGCCACCCGGGGCTATGGCTACACCTTC. It is translated as CASSATRGYGYTF. V gene TRBV6-1 combines with J gene TRBJ1-2; no firm D call. Germline lookup yields CDR1 MNHNS and CDR2 SASEGT. Deletions cut 4 bases from V and 4 bases from J, with 10 bases between. This CDR3 is 13 amino acids long.

This rearrangement joins TRBV5-1 to TRBJ2-7; TRBD1 agrees at 12 bases. V lost 0 bases, J lost 3 bases, and 7 bases stayed unmatched. The CDR3 covers 17 residues. Looked up from germline, CDR1 is SGHRS and CDR2 is YFSETQ. CDR3: CASSLAPGTGGYYEQYF. CDR3 DNA: TGCGCCAGCAGCTTGGCTCCCGGGACAGGGGGCTACTACGAGCAGTACTTC.

As concerns this clone: The sample has other DNA sequences that encode this CDR3 too. The V gene is TRBV5-1, the J gene TRBJ2-3; TRBD2 matches 8 bases. J gave up 0 bases and V 0 bases, and 3 bases lay outside the gene matches. This CDR3 is built from 16 residues. The germline V gene has CDR1 SGHRS and CDR2 YFSETQ. The CDR3 loop is CASSLGLAGSTDTQYF. DNA for the CDR3: TGCGCCAGCAGCTTGGGGCTAGCGGGTAGCACAGATACGCAGTATTTT. The whole variable domain, filled in from reference TRBV5-1 and TRBJ2-3, reads KAGVTQTPRYLIKTRGQQVTLSCSPISGHRSVSWYQQTPGQGLQFLFEYFSETQRNKGNFPGRFSGRQFSNSRSEMNVSTLELGDSALYLCASSLGLAGSTDTQYFGPGTRLTVL.

The chain links TRBV6-1 to TRBJ2-7; maybe TRBD2 (5 bases). Trimming left V 0 bases short and J 1 base short, with 13 bases between. Germline V gene lookup returns CDR1 MNHNS and CDR2 SASEGT. The CDR3 consists of 16 residues. CDR3 loop: CASSEALAIMSYEQYF. CDR3 in DNA: TGTGCCAGCAGTGAAGCCCTAGCTATAATGTCCTACGAGCAGTACTTC.

This rearrangement joins TRBV18 to TRBJ1-1; a weak D match, TRBD1 (5 bases). The germline gives CDR1 KGHSH, CDR2 LQKENI. This CDR3 region has 15 residues. Trimming removed 3 bases from V and 0 bases from J, with 11 bases in between. The CDR3 bases are TGTGCCAGCTCACCCTCCGACAGCATGAACACTGAAGCTTTCTTT. This translates into CASSPSDSMNTEAFF.

This clone was counted once. The chain has TRBV5-1 and TRBJ1-6; the D is unclear. CDR1 and CDR2 from the germline V gene are SGHRS and YFSETQ. This CDR3 comprises 17 residues. Trimming took off 1 base at V and 5 bases at J, with 16 bases between the two ends. CDR3 in DNA: TGCGCCAGCAGCTTGTGGGTAGCCCAAGGAGATAATTCACCCCTCCACTTT. Protein sequence: CASSLWVAQGDNSPLHF.

The chain joins TRBV6-5 to TRBJ2-3, with no clear D. Trimming pared 1 base from V and 1 base from J, leaving 6 bases between. CDR1 MNHEY and CDR2 SVGAGI come from the germline V gene. This CDR3 spans 14 amino acids. This chain's CDR3 is CASSYFQGTDTQYF. The CDR3 DNA is TGTGCCAGCAGTTACTTTCAGGGCACAGATACGCAGTATTTT.

The V call is TRBV4-1, the J call TRBJ1-6; TRBD1 aligns across 8 bases. The V gene end was trimmed by 1 base and the J gene end by 10 bases; junction bases not matched to a gene: 6. Germline CDR1 reads MGHRA; CDR2 reads YSYEKL. This CDR3 spans 15 amino acids. The CDR3 region has the DNA TGCGCCAGCAGCCAAGCTAGGACAGGGTGGTCACCCCTCCACTTT. Amino acid sequence: CASSQARTGWSPLHF.

This sequence joins TRBV9 and TRBJ2-3, with TRBD2 identical over 7 bases. Germline CDR1 is SGDLS and CDR2 is YYNGEE. The CDR3 is 14 residues long. Losses at the gene ends were 2 bases for V and 5 bases for J; bases not matched to a gene: 5. The CDR3 bases are TGTGCCAGCAGCGTCGCGGGGGAGCGAGATACGCAGTATTTT. This translates into CASSVAGERDTQYF. The full variable domain, in which reference TRBV9 and TRBJ2-3 provide the parts outside the CDR3, is DSGVTQTPKHLITATGQRVTLRCSPRSGDLSVYWYQQSLDQGLQFLIQYYNGEERAKGNILERFSAQQFPDLHSELNLSSLELGDSALYFCASSVAGERDTQYFGPGTRLTVL.

The sample holds a few counts of this clone. The rearrangement links TRBV19 to TRBJ2-1; the D is unclear. This CDR3 spans 13 amino acids. Germline CDR1 is LNHDA and CDR2 is SQIVND (reference sequence). Trimming removed 3 bases from V and 2 bases from J, with 5 bases in between. The chain's CDR3 is CASSISPYNEQFF. CDR3 sequence (DNA): TGTGCCAGTAGTATCAGTCCCTACAATGAGCAGTTCTTC.

This rearrangement joins TRBV5-6 to TRBJ1-1; the D gene is possibly TRBD1 (5 bases). Between the trimmed V and J ends, which lost 0 bases and 5 bases, there was a span of 14 bases. Germline V gene sequence: CDR1 SGHDT, CDR2 YYEEEE. This CDR3 is 15 amino acids long. The CDR3 bases are TGTGCCAGCAGCTTGGGGTACGGGGGTGAAACTGAAGCTTTCTTT. This translates into CASSLGYGGETEAFF.

The chain has TRBV6-6 and TRBJ1-1; TRBD1 aligns across 9 bases. This CDR3 region has 13 residues. Trimming removed 6 bases from V and 4 bases from J; junction bases left unmatched: 3. Germline-derived CDR1 and CDR2 are MNHNY and SVGAGI (reference sequence). CDR3 DNA: TGTGCCAGCAGCGCGGACAGGGGCACTGAAGCTTTCTTT. Amino acids: CASSADRGTEAFF.

The gene calls are TRBV15 and TRBJ2-3; D ambiguous. The CDR3 runs 14 residues. Trimming cost V 5 bases and J 5 bases, with 14 bases left between them. Per germline, CDR1 LNHNV and CDR2 YYDKDF (reference sequence). The CDR3 protein is CATSRFSREDTQYF. CDR3 bases: TGTGCCACCAGCCGTTTTAGTCGTGAAGATACGCAGTATTTT.

V is TRBV12-5 and J is TRBJ2-7; 12 bases match TRBD2. V lost 1 base to trimming and J lost 4 bases; unmatched junction nucleotides: 8. The CDR3 runs to 17 residues. Germline assignment: CDR1 LGHNT and CDR2 FRNRAP. In nucleotides, the CDR3 is TGTGCTAGTGGTTTGGGGAACAAGACTAGCGGGAGATACGAGCAGTACTTC. It encodes CASGLGNKTSGRYEQYF.

This clone appeared once. The chain combines TRBV18 with TRBJ2-5; D is unclear. V was trimmed by 3 bases and J by 2 bases, leaving 10 bases between them. The germline V gene has CDR1 KGHSH and CDR2 LQKENI. The CDR3 extends over 14 amino acids. The CDR3 DNA follows: TGTGCCAGCTCACCGGTTCACAGTCAAGAGACCCAGTACTTC. This codes for CASSPVHSQETQYF.

The chain couples TRBV14 to TRBJ1-6, with D tentatively TRBD1 (6 bases). The CDR3 contains 11 residues. CDR1 is SGHDN and CDR2 is FVKESK in the germline V gene. The V and J ends lost 2 bases and 14 bases respectively, with 7 bases between them. The chain's CDR3 is CASSQYRALHF. As DNA, the CDR3 is TGTGCCAGCAGCCAATACAGGGCCCTCCACTTT.

The chain combines TRBV2 with TRBJ2-2, with 13 nucleotides matching TRBD2. V was clipped by 6 bases and J by 6 bases; unmatched bases: 1. The CDR3 runs 14 residues. The germline gives CDR1 SNHLY, CDR2 FYNNEI. The CDR3 coding sequence is TGTGCCAGCAGACTAGCGGGAGGGGCCGGGGAGCTGTTTTTT. Protein: CASRLAGGAGELFF.

The chain joins TRBV7-6 to TRBJ2-7; TRBD1 is a possible D gene (7 bases). This CDR3 region has 16 residues. Germline lookup yields CDR1 SGHVS and CDR2 FNYEAQ. Between the trimmed V and J ends, which lost 5 bases and 7 bases, there was a span of 24 bases. CDR3: CASSRGWSGGFVEQYF. The CDR3 nucleotides are TGTGCCAGCAGCCGCGGCTGGTCAGGGGGGTTTGTTGAGCAGTACTTC. Based on the CDR3 plus reference TRBV7-6 and TRBJ2-7, the full variable domain is GAGVSQSPRYKVTKRGQDVALRCDPISGHVSLYWYRQALGQGPEFLTYFNYEAQQDKSGLPNDRFSAERPEGSISTLTIQRTEQRDSAMYRCASSRGWSGGFVEQYFGPGTRLTVT.

V usage is TRBV7-6 and J usage is TRBJ1-6, with no clear D. The V and J ends lost 4 bases and 9 bases respectively, with 10 bases between them. The CDR3 runs 13 residues. Germline-derived CDR1 and CDR2 are SGHVS and FNYEAQ. The CDR3 region has the DNA TGTGCCAGCAGCTCGAGAGAACGTTCACCCCTCCACTTT. Its protein is CASSSRERSPLHF.

The chain has TRBV7-9 and TRBJ1-2; D is perhaps TRBD1 (5 bases). The V gene lost 7 bases and the J gene lost 5 bases, with 20 bases spanning the gap. The germline CDR1 and CDR2 sequences are SEHNR and FQNEAQ (reference sequence). The CDR3 is made up of 15 amino acids. CDR3 bases: TGTGCCAGCATCCACTCCGGAGGGGAGCAGTATGGCTACACCTTC. Its translation: CASIHSGGEQYGYTF.

The chain recombines TRBV5-4 with TRBJ2-3; D is uncertain. The V and J ends lost 1 base and 0 bases respectively, with 12 bases between them. Germline V CDR1 and CDR2: SGHNT, YYREEE (reference sequence). CDR3 length: 16 residues. CDR3 nucleotides: TGTGCCAGCAGCTTGAGGCAGCGCTCTAGCACAGATACGCAGTATTTT. Encoded protein: CASSLRQRSSTDTQYF.

The J gene is TRBJ2-7, the V gene TRBV12-5; a possible D gene is TRBD1 (5 bases). Deletions cut 7 bases from V and 7 bases from J, with 26 bases between. Germline-derived CDR1 and CDR2 are LGHNT and FRNRAP. The CDR3 consists of 16 residues. The CDR3 region has the DNA TGTGCTAGTGCTCAAGGGGAAGGGTCGCTAATCTTAGAGCAGTACTTC. It codes for CASAQGEGSLILEQYF.

This chain joins TRBV4-3 and TRBJ2-1; D not resolved. V was trimmed by 3 bases and J by 6 bases, leaving 9 bases between them. This CDR3 region has 13 residues. Germline values: CDR1 LGHNA, CDR2 YSLEER. As DNA, the CDR3 is TGCGCCAGCAGCCACGACTCGGGCAATGAGCAGTTCTTC. Protein: CASSHDSGNEQFF.

This clone came up once. This chain links TRBV5-4 with TRBJ2-1, with TRBD2 matching 12 bases. Germline V gene lookup returns CDR1 SGHNT and CDR2 YYREEE (reference sequence). Losses at the gene ends were 6 bases for V and 6 bases for J; bases not matched to a gene: 10. The CDR3 is 16 residues long. The DNA for the CDR3 is TGTGCCAGCAATCTGATGCTAGCGGGGGGGCTCAATGAGCAGTTCTTC. Protein sequence: CASNLMLAGGLNEQFF. Using reference TRBV5-4 and TRBJ2-1 for the parts outside the CDR3, the full variable domain is ETGVTQSPTHLIKTRGQQVTLRCSSQSGHNTVSWYQQALGQGPQFIFQYYREEENGRGNFPPRFSGLQFPNYSSELNVNALELDDSALYLCASNLMLAGGLNEQFFGPGTRLTVL.

The V gene is TRBV5-1, the J gene TRBJ2-3; maybe TRBD2 (7 bases). Germline CDR1 reads SGHRS; CDR2 reads YFSETQ. This CDR3 has 14 residues. Deletions cut 0 bases from V and 4 bases from J, with 9 bases between. This CDR3 is CASSLAGGADTQYF. In DNA, the CDR3 is TGCGCCAGCAGCTTGGCGGGGGGCGCAGATACGCAGTATTTT.

The table lists this clone with a few counts. The chain links TRBV5-1 to TRBJ2-7; possibly TRBD1 for D (5 bases). With 5 bases removed from V and 7 bases from J, the gap between germline ends came to 10 bases. The CDR3 has 11 residues. The germline V gene encodes CDR1 SGHRS and CDR2 YFSETQ. The CDR3 DNA reads as TGCGCCAGCAGGGGGCTATGGGAGCAGTACTTC. Encoded protein: CASRGLWEQYF.